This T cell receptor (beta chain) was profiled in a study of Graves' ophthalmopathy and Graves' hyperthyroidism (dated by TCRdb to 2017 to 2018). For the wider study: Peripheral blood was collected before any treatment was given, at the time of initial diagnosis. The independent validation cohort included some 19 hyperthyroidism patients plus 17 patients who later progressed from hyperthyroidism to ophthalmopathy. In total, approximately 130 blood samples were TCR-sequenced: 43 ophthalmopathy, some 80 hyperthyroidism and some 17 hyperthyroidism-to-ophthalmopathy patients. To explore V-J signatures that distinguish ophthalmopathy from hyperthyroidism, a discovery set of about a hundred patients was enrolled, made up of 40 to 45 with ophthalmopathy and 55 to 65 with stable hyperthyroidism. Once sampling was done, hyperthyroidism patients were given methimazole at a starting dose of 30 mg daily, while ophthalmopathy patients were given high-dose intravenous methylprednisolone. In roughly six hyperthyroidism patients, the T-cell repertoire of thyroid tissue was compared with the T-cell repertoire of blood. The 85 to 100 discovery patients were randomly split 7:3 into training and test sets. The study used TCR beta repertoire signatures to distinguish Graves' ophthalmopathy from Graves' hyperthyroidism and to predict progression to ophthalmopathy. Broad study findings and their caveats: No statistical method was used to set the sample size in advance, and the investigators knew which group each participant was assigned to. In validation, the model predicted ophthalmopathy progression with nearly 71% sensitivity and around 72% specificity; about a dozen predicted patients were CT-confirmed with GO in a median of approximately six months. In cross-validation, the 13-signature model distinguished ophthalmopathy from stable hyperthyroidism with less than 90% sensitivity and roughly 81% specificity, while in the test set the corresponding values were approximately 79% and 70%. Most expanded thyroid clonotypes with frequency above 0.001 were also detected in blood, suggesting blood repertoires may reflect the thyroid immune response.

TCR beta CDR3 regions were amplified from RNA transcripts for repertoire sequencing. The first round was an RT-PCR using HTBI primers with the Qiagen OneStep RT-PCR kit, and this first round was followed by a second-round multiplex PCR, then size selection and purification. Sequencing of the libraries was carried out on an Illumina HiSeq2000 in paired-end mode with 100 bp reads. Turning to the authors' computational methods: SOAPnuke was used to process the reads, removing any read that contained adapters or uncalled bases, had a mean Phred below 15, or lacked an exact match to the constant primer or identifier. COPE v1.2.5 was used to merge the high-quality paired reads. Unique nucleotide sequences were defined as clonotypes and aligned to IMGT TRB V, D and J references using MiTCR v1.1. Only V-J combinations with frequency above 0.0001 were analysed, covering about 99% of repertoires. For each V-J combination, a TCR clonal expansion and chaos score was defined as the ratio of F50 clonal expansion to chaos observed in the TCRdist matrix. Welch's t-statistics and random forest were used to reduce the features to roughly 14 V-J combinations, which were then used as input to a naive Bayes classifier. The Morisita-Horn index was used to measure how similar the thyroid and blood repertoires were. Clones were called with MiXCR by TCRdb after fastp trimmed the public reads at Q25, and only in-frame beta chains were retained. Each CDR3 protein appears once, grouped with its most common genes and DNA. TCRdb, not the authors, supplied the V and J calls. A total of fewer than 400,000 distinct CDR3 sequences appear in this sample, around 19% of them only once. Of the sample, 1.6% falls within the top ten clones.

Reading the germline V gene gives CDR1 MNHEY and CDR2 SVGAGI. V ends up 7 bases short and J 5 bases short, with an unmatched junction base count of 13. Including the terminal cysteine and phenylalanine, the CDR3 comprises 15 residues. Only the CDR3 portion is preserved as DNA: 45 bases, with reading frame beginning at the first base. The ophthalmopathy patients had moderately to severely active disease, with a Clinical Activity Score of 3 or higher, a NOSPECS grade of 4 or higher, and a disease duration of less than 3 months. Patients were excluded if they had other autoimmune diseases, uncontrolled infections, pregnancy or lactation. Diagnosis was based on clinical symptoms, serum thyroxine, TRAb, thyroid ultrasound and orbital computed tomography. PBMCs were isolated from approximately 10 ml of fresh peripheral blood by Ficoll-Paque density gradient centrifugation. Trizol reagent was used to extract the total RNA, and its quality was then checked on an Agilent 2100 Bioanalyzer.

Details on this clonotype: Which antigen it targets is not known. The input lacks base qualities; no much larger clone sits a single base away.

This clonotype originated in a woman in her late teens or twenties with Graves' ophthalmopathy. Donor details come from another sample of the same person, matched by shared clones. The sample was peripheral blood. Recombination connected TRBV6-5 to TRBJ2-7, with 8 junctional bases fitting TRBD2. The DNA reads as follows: TGTGCCAGCACCTACTCGGGGGGGCCATCCGACGAGCAGTACTTC. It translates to CASTYSGGPSDEQYF.